This record covers a single TCR beta chain. The germline V gene encodes CDR1 LNHDA and CDR2 SQIVND (reference sequence). V gave up 5 bases and J gave up 6 bases, with 16 bases separating them. This CDR3 is 14 amino acids long. TCRdb's copy holds only in-frame clones and misses some; the assay was immunoSEQ multiplex PCR. The table records some 16,000 clones, 60% to 80% of them present only once. The record originates from a study of T cells after posttransplantation cyclophosphamide. Busulfan-fludarabine conditioning, marrow transplant, and cyclophosphamide on days +3 and +4 were administered. The material sequenced was CD8+ T cells sorted from PBMCs, taken 1903 days after a stem cell transplant with posttransplant cyclophosphamide. The receptor was derived from a female patient in her 40s who received an allogeneic stem cell transplant from a related donor, was CMV-positive, and had no GVHD. Some T cells may be transferred from the graft donor. J is TRBJ1-2 and V is TRBV19; D is uncertain. The CDR3 nucleotides read TGTGCCAGTAGTTCCCGCTGGGGAGGAAATGGCTACACCTTC. This gives the protein CASSSRWGGNGYTF. Variable domain in full (rest from reference TRBV19 and TRBJ1-2): DGGITQSPKYLFRKEGQNVTLSCEQNLNHDAMYWYRQDPGQGLRLIYYSQIVNDFQKGDIAEGYSVSREKKESFPLTVTSAQKNPTAFYLCASSSRWGGNGYTFGSGTRLTVV.